The text below deals with one T cell receptor (beta chain). Germline CDR1 reads SGHTA; CDR2 reads FQGNSA. The CDR3 extends over 13 amino acids. The germline V and J ends were trimmed by 5 bases and 5 bases, with 12 bases remaining between them. As handled by the study authors: Reference gene primer amplification gave nucleated cell count estimates. Generated by immunoSEQ multiplex PCR, the TCRdb table keeps only in-frame clones and is missing some. Clonal size and the V and J genes are those of that table, whereas D and trimming came from the DNA. The repertoire holds roughly 170,000 clones, about four fifths seen once, with around 8.1% in the top ten. This sample was taken from a study of blood T cell repertoires in COVID-19. Study summary: Acute and convalescent COVID-19 samples came from the United States, Italy and Spain. The cDNA or gDNA used as material had been derived from T cells, B-cell-depleted T cells, or PBMCs.

It was during active infection that Seattle patients were enrolled and then longitudinally followed. Sequencing used peripheral blood. The TCR comes from a woman aged 55-69 years with COVID-19, enrolled during active disease. The chain has TRBV7-2 and TRBJ2-5; D may be TRBD2 (6 bases). CDR3 in DNA: TGTGCCAGCAGCACCGGGACTCCCGAGACCCAGTACTTC. Translating gives CASSTGTPETQYF.